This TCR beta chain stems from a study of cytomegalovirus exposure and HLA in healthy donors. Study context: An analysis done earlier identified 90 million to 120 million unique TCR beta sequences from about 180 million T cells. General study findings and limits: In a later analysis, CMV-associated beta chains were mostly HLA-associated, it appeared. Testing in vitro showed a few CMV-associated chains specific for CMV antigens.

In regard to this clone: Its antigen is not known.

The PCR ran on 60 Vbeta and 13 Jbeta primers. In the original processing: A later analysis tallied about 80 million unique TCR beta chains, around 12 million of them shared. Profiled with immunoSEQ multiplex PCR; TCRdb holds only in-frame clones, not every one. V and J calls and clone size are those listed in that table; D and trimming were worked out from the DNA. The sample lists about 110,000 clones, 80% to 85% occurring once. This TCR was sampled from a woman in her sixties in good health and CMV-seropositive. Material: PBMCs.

CDR3 in amino acids: CASSAQGEPYQPQHF. DNA for the CDR3: TGTGCCAGCAGTGCCCAGGGGGAGCCCTATCAGCCCCAGCATTTT. The chain is built from TRBV28 and TRBJ1-5, with 7 bases lining up with TRBD1. Germline CDR1 and CDR2: MDHEN and SYDVKM. Trimming at V came to 5 bases and at J to 5 bases, leaving 9 bases not matched to a gene. The CDR3 runs to 15 residues.